This entry lists 26 T cell receptor beta chains sequenced from one sample in a study of blood T cell repertoires in COVID-19. TCRdb's table, derived via immunoSEQ multiplex PCR, lists solely in-frame clones and lacks some. The sample shows 200,000 to 250,000 clones, over 70% of them seen only once. Material: peripheral blood. These TCRs come from a woman aged 70-85 years with acute or convalescent COVID-19.

This chain joins TRBV18 and TRBJ1-5, with D possibly TRBD1 on 5 matching bases. Germline CDR1 is KGHSH and CDR2 is LQKENI. Trimming stripped 3 bases from V and 6 bases from J, with 15 bases between. This CDR3 is 15 amino acids long. The DNA for the CDR3 is TGTGCCAGCTCACCGGCGGGAGGGGTCGTTCAGCCCCAGCATTTT. Encoded protein: CASSPAGGVVQPQHF.

V usage is TRBV30 and J usage is TRBJ1-1; the D gene is possibly TRBD1 (6 bases). The CDR3 spans 15 residues. CDR1 is GTSNPN and CDR2 is SVGIG in the germline V gene (reference sequence). Between the trimmed V and J ends, which lost 0 bases and 3 bases, there was a span of 14 bases. CDR3 sequence (DNA): TGTGCCTGGAGTGTGGGGGGGGCCTGGGACACTGAAGCTTTCTTT. This codes for CAWSVGGAWDTEAFF.

The chain uses TRBV15 and TRBJ2-1; 9 bases agree with TRBD1. This CDR3 has 15 residues. V gave up 4 bases and J gave up 1 base; unmatched junction bases: 2. Germline-derived CDR1 and CDR2 are LNHNV and YYDKDF (reference sequence). CDR3 DNA: TGTGCCACCAGCAACGACAGGGGGTCCTACAATGAGCAGTTCTTC. Protein product: CATSNDRGSYNEQFF.

The chain links TRBV12-3 or TRBV12-4 to TRBJ1-2; possibly TRBD1 for D (5 bases). This CDR3 has 13 residues. Trimming removed 2 bases from V and 2 bases from J, with 6 bases in between. The CDR3 sequence: CASSLWGNYGYTF. The DNA for the CDR3 is TGTGCCAGCAGTTTATGGGGCAACTATGGCTACACCTTC.

This chain joins TRBV11-2 and TRBJ2-1; D might be TRBD1 (6 bases). Trimming removed 6 bases from V and 5 bases from J, with 17 bases in between. The CDR3 runs to 15 residues. The V gene's germline CDR1 is SGHAT and CDR2 FQNNGV. CDR3 DNA sequence: TGTGCCAGCAGGTCGAACAGGGTTAAGAACAATGAGCAGTTCTTC. Its translation is CASRSNRVKNNEQFF.

The CDR3 region has the DNA TGTGCCAGTGGGACAGGGGTCCCCTACGAGCAGTACTTC. This codes for CASGTGVPYEQYF. This chain joins TRBV28 and TRBJ2-7; 10 bases map to TRBD1. The germline gives CDR1 MDHEN, CDR2 SYDVKM. Trimming cost V 9 bases and J 2 bases; bases outside gene matches: 4. The CDR3 totals 13 residues. The entire variable domain, with the rest obtained from reference TRBV28 and TRBJ2-7, is as follows: DVKVTQSSRYLVKRTGEKVFLECVQDMDHENMFWYRQDPGLGLRLIYFSYDVKMKEKGDIPEGYSVSREKKERFSLILESASTNQTSMYLCASGTGVPYEQYFGPGTRLTVT.

The V and J genes are TRBV6-5 and TRBJ2-3, with 10 nucleotides matching TRBD1. The J segment lost 3 bases and the V segment lost 7 bases, leaving 7 bases of the junction unmatched. The CDR3 is 15 amino acids. Germline V lookup: CDR1 MNHEY, CDR2 SVGAGI. The CDR3 nucleotides read TGTGCCAGCACCCGGGACAGGGGAGGGACAGATACGCAGTATTTT. The encoded protein is CASTRDRGGTDTQYF.

The V call is TRBV2, the J call TRBJ2-7; 8 positions agree with TRBD1. The CDR3 covers 18 residues. V shed 5 bases, J shed 3 bases, and the junction held 18 bases outside the gene matches. Germline CDR1 and CDR2: SNHLY and FYNNEI. This chain's CDR3 is CASSKFPGQAQGDYEQYF. In nucleotides, the CDR3 is TGTGCCAGCAGTAAGTTCCCGGGACAGGCTCAAGGGGACTACGAGCAGTACTTC.

The chain carries TRBV9 and TRBJ1-1, with a weak D call TRBD1 (6 bases). The CDR3 is made up of 13 amino acids. Germline CDR1 is SGDLS and CDR2 is YYNGEE. V was pared by 3 bases and J by 5 bases, with 11 bases between. CDR3 amino acids: CASSALRGTEAFF. CDR3 in DNA: TGTGCCAGCAGCGCACTGAGGGGGACTGAAGCTTTCTTT.

CDR3 residues: CASSLGGIGETQYF. The CDR3 bases are TGCGCCAGCAGCTTGGGAGGGATTGGGGAGACCCAGTACTTC. This chain joins TRBV5-1 and TRBJ2-5; D is perhaps TRBD2 (5 bases). CDR1 and CDR2 from the germline V gene are SGHRS and YFSETQ. The CDR3 is 14 residues long. V lost 0 bases and J lost 5, with 11 bases in between.

The J gene is TRBJ1-1, the V gene TRBV14, with D uncertain. Trimming left V 0 bases short and J 9 bases short, with 14 bases between. CDR3 size: 14 residues. The germline CDR1 and CDR2 sequences are SGHDN and FVKESK. CDR3 loop: CASSQDAGTVKAFF. The DNA for the CDR3 is TGTGCCAGCAGCCAAGATGCGGGCACGGTAAAAGCTTTCTTT. The entire variable domain, with the rest obtained from reference TRBV14 and TRBJ1-1, is as follows: EAGVTQFPSHSVIEKGQTVTLRCDPISGHDNLYWYRRVMGKEIKFLLHFVKESKQDESGMPNNRFLAERTGGTYSTLKVQPAELEDSGVYFCASSQDAGTVKAFFGQGTRLTVV.

The V and J genes are TRBV18 and TRBJ2-1; the D gene is possibly TRBD2 (6 bases). CDR3 length equals 14 residues. The V gene lost 4 bases and the J gene lost 10 bases, with 17 bases spanning the gap. The V gene's germline CDR1 is KGHSH and CDR2 LQKENI. Here the CDR3 DNA reads TGTGCCAGCTCACGGGAATTAGCGGATCTCGAGCAGTTCTTC. This gives the protein CASSRELADLEQFF.

The chain couples TRBV28 to TRBJ1-2; D gene unclear. The CDR3 spans 12 residues. The V and J ends lost 3 bases and 5 bases respectively, with 7 bases between them. Per germline, CDR1 MDHEN and CDR2 SYDVKM. The CDR3 DNA follows: TGTGCCAGCAGTTTGCTACAGTATGGCTACACCTTC. Translation gives CASSLLQYGYTF.

This chain uses TRBV21-1 with TRBJ2-5; the table's D call TRBD2 went unverified against the DNA. TRBV21-1 is labeled a pseudogene. The CDR3 has 15 residues. The CDR3 region has the DNA TGTGCCAGCAATCATAGCGGGAGGGGACGAGAGACCCAGTACTTC. This sequence encodes CASNHSGRGRETQYF.

V is TRBV14 and J is TRBJ2-2, with TRBD2 matching over 7 bases. Germline V gives CDR1 SGHDN, CDR2 FVKESK. The CDR3 is 16 amino acids. After removal of 3 bases from V and 0 bases from J, the junction contained 4 bases not matched to a gene. CDR3 nucleotide sequence: TGTGCCAGCAGCCACCTAGCGGTCGCGAACACCGGGGAGCTGTTTTTT. Residues: CASSHLAVANTGELFF.

This clone was recorded only once. CDR3 region: CASSVTSGSYEQYF. Written as DNA, the CDR3 is TGTGCCAGCAGCGTCACTAGCGGCTCCTACGAGCAGTACTTC. The V and J genes are TRBV9 and TRBJ2-7; TRBD2 matches at 8 bases. The germline CDR1 and CDR2 sequences are SGDLS and YYNGEE. This CDR3 has 14 residues. The V and J ends lost 2 bases and 0 bases, in that order; junction bases with no gene match: 1.

The chain is built from TRBV28 and TRBJ1-2; 7 positions agree with TRBD1. The J segment lost 5 bases and the V segment lost 5 bases, leaving 8 bases of the junction unmatched. CDR3 length: 14 amino acids. Germline V CDR1 and CDR2: MDHEN, SYDVKM. The CDR3 DNA reads TGTGCCAGCAGTCCTCCGGGACAGCAATATGGCTACACCTTC. Translated, it gives CASSPPGQQYGYTF.

The chain uses TRBV2 and TRBJ2-2, with unresolved D. The CDR3 is 13 residues long. The germline gives CDR1 SNHLY, CDR2 FYNNEI. V lost 7 bases, J lost 1 base, and 7 bases lay in between. CDR3 loop: CASMQENTGELFF. CDR3 coding DNA: TGTGCCAGCATGCAGGAGAACACCGGGGAGCTGTTTTTT.

This chain joins TRBV28 and TRBJ2-3; D unclear. The CDR3 contains 13 residues. Germline assignment: CDR1 MDHEN and CDR2 SYDVKM. Trimming took off 8 bases at V and 2 bases at J, with 11 bases between the two ends. The CDR3 nucleotides read TGTGCCAGCGGCCCCGCCAACACAGATACGCAGTATTTT. It specifies CASGPANTDTQYF.

V and J are TRBV13 and TRBJ2-7, with 10 bases that match TRBD2. Germline V gene sequence: CDR1 PRHDT, CDR2 FYEKMQ (reference sequence). V shed 4 bases and J 6 bases; nucleotides not matched to a gene: 15. The CDR3 covers 17 residues. The CDR3 region is CASSSPGLAGAPGEQYF. In DNA form, the CDR3 reads TGTGCCAGCAGCTCCCCTGGGCTAGCGGGAGCTCCGGGCGAGCAGTACTTC.

V gene TRBV19 combines with J gene TRBJ1-3, with 7 bases that match TRBD1. CDR3 length: 16 residues. Germline-derived CDR1 and CDR2 are LNHDA and SQIVND (reference sequence). With 3 bases clipped from V and 0 bases from J, the junction kept 5 bases outside the gene matches. The CDR3 bases are TGTGCCAGTAGTATCCTGACAGGGATCTCTGGAAACACCATATATTTT. Its protein product is CASSILTGISGNTIYF.

CDR3 bases: TGTGCCAGCATCCGGGACAGGGATGGATCCGAGCAGTACTTC. Translated, it gives CASIRDRDGSEQYF. The genes are TRBV2 and TRBJ2-7; 9 bases are shared with TRBD1. Losses at the gene ends were 7 bases for V and 6 bases for J; bases not matched to a gene: 10. Germline V gene lookup returns CDR1 SNHLY and CDR2 FYNNEI. This CDR3 is 14 amino acids long.

The rearrangement uses TRBV3-1 (or the pseudogene TRBV3-2) and TRBJ2-1, with TRBD2 matching 10 bases. The CDR3 extends over 16 amino acids. From germline, CDR1 is LGHDT and CDR2 YNNKEL (reference sequence). The V segment lost 3 bases and the J segment 9 bases; nucleotides outside the gene matches: 11. The CDR3 sequence is CASSQALAGVSGEQFF. The DNA of the CDR3 is TGTGCCAGCAGCCAGGCTCTAGCGGGAGTCTCCGGTGAGCAGTTCTTC.

The CDR3 loop is CASSWGDEQYF. Written as DNA, the CDR3 is TGTGCCAGCAGTTGGGGGGACGAGCAGTACTTC. The chain couples TRBV28 to TRBJ2-7; perhaps TRBD2 as D (6 bases). This CDR3 has 11 residues. Germline V lookup: CDR1 MDHEN, CDR2 SYDVKM. Deletions cut 4 bases from V and 5 bases from J, with 6 bases between.

This chain links TRBV27 with TRBJ2-7, with TRBD2 matching 8 bases. This CDR3 contains 17 residues. Germline-derived CDR1 and CDR2 are MNHEY and SMNVEV (reference sequence). V dropped 5 bases and J dropped 1; count of bases not matched to a gene: 13. CDR3 sequence reads: CASSPQSRLARSYEQYF. CDR3 in DNA: TGTGCCAGCAGTCCTCAATCCCGACTAGCGCGGTCCTACGAGCAGTACTTC.

In this sample, this clone turned up once. The V gene is TRBV7-3, the J gene TRBJ1-5; D is uncertain. Germline V lookup: CDR1 SGHTA, CDR2 FQGTGA. V was clipped by 2 bases and J by 6 bases, with 8 bases between them. The CDR3 has 13 residues. CDR3 nucleotides: TGTGCCAGCAGCTTAGGAGTGGGTCAGCCCCAGCATTTT. The encoded protein is CASSLGVGQPQHF.